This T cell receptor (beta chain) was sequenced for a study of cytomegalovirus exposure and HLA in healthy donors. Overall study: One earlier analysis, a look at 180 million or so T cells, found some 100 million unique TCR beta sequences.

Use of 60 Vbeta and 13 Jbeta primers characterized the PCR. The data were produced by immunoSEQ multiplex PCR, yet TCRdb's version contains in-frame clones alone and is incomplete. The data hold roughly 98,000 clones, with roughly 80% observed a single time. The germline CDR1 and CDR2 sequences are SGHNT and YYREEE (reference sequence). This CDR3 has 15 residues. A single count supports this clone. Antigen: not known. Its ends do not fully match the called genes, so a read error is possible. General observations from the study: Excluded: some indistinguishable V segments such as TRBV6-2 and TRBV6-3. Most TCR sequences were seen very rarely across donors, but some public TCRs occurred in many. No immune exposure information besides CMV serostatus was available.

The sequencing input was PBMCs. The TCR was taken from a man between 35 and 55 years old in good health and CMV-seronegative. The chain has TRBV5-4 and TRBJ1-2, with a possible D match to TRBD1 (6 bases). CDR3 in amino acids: CAGSLPLTRGAGYTF. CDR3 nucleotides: TGTGCCGGCAGCTTACCACTGACCAGGGGCGCTGGCTACACCTTC.